This T cell receptor beta chain is from a study of identical twins. In TCRdb, the 5' RACE reads were re-called with MiXCR into one record per CDR3 protein. The repertoire holds some 1,700,000 distinct CDR3 sequences, with less than 35% as singletons. V was trimmed by 7 bases and J by 5 bases, leaving 14 bases between them. The germline CDR1 and CDR2 sequences are SNHLY and FYNNEI. This CDR3 has 13 amino acids. The V gene is TRBV2, the J gene TRBJ2-5; possible D gene TRBD2, 7 bases. The specimen was cord blood. The sequence derives from a newborn girl in good health. This CDR3 reads CASKVGGPETQYF. For the CDR3, the DNA is TGTGCCAGCAAAGTCGGGGGGCCGGAGACCCAGTACTTC.